These 32 T cell receptor beta chains came from one sample sequenced in a study of blood T cell repertoires in COVID-19. This table comes from immunoSEQ multiplex PCR, and its TCRdb copy is limited to in-frame clones, with some not included. The top ten clones hold 4% to 5.5% of a sample with 250,000 to 350,000 clones, 90% of them seen once. The sequenced material came from PBMCs or T cells enriched from blood (not recorded which). The receptor source for this set is a woman aged 18-35 years with acute COVID-19.

The sample holds a few counts of this clone. The chain recombines TRBV4-1 with TRBJ2-2; 10 bases are shared with TRBD1. CDR1 and CDR2 (germline): MGHRA, YSYEKL. V dropped 8 bases and J dropped 3; count of bases not matched to a gene: 0. The CDR3 loop spans 13 amino acids. This chain's CDR3 is CASGTGDTGELFF. As DNA, the CDR3 is TGCGCCAGCGGGACAGGGGACACCGGGGAGCTGTTTTTT.

The chain couples TRBV18 to TRBJ2-1; the match to TRBD2 covers 11 bases. Trimming cost V 3 bases and J 5 bases; bases outside gene matches: 6. The length of the CDR3 is 16 residues. CDR1 and CDR2 (germline): KGHSH, LQKENI. The CDR3 bases are TGTGCCAGCTCACCCTTCCTAGCGGGAGGTCACAATGAGCAGTTCTTC. Translation: CASSPFLAGGHNEQFF.

This sequence joins TRBV27 and TRBJ2-5; a weak D match, TRBD1 (6 bases). The CDR3 covers 11 residues. V shed 6 bases and J shed 12 bases, with 14 bases lying between them. Germline CDR1 MNHEY, CDR2 SMNVEV (reference sequence). The CDR3 reads CASSHQGLKYF. CDR3 DNA sequence: TGTGCCAGCAGCCACCAGGGGCTCAAGTACTTC.

The rearrangement uses TRBV6-1 and TRBJ1-6, with D perhaps TRBD1 (6 bases). Deletions cut 2 bases from V and 5 bases from J, with 10 bases between. Germline CDR1 reads MNHNS; CDR2 reads SASEGT. The CDR3 extends over 15 amino acids. The CDR3 DNA reads as TGTGCCAGCAGTGAAAGGGCAGGGGATAATTCACCCCTCCACTTT. This gives the protein CASSERAGDNSPLHF.

The chain recombines TRBV7-3 with TRBJ2-1; TRBD2 matches 7 bases. The V and J ends lost 1 base and 8 bases, in that order; junction bases with no gene match: 5. Germline assignment: CDR1 SGHTA and CDR2 FQGTGA. The CDR3 runs to 14 residues. CDR3 protein: CASSLSGRDYEQFF. DNA for the CDR3: TGTGCCAGCAGCTTAAGCGGGAGAGACTATGAGCAGTTCTTC.

The chain links TRBV4-1 to TRBJ2-5, with 12 nucleotides matching TRBD2. CDR3 size: 15 residues. Germline V gene data show CDR1 as MGHRA and CDR2 as YSYEKL. After removal of 1 base from V and 4 bases from J, the junction contained 1 base not matched to a gene. This CDR3 reads CASSQVGLAGETQYF. In DNA, the CDR3 is TGCGCCAGCAGCCAAGTGGGACTAGCGGGAGAGACCCAGTACTTC.

The chain links TRBV2 to TRBJ2-5; 7 bases line up with TRBD1. The junction had 6 bases not matched to a gene; V was cut back by 7 bases and J by 1 base. This CDR3 contains 14 residues. Per the germline V gene, CDR1 is SNHLY and CDR2 is FYNNEI. The CDR3: CASNKGTAQETQYF. The CDR3 nucleotides read TGTGCCAGCAATAAAGGGACAGCCCAAGAGACCCAGTACTTC.

J is TRBJ2-7 and V is TRBV11-3, with D possibly TRBD1 on 5 matching bases. V was clipped by 0 bases and J by 1 base, with 16 bases between them. Germline V CDR1 and CDR2: SGHNT, YENEEA. The CDR3 extends over 17 amino acids. CDR3 nucleotide sequence: TGTGCCAGCAGCTTAGAAATCAGCGACAGCCTATCCTACGAGCAGTACTTC. It translates to CASSLEISDSLSYEQYF.

The rearrangement links TRBV3-1 (or the pseudogene TRBV3-2) to TRBJ2-1; 11 bases match TRBD2. This CDR3 is built from 18 residues. Germline V gives CDR1 LGHDT, CDR2 YNNKEL (reference sequence). The V gene end was trimmed by 6 bases and the J gene end by 9 bases; junction bases not matched to a gene: 19. The CDR3 reads CASRQQGPTSGISREQFF. The CDR3 DNA reads as TGTGCCAGCAGACAGCAAGGCCCGACTAGCGGGATATCGCGTGAGCAGTTCTTC.

The gene calls are TRBV11-2 and TRBJ2-7, with D possibly matching TRBD2 (6 bases). The V and J ends lost 1 base and 7 bases respectively, with 14 bases between them. CDR3 length equals 14 residues. Germline CDR1 and CDR2: SGHAT and FQNNGV. CDR3 nucleotide sequence: TGTGCCAGCAGCTTAGGACTAGAAATTTATGAGCAGTACTTC. Its translation is CASSLGLEIYEQYF.

The V and J genes are TRBV2 and TRBJ1-5; 7 bases are a match to TRBD1. The germline V gene encodes CDR1 SNHLY and CDR2 FYNNEI. After removal of 5 bases from V and 1 base from J, the junction contained 2 bases not matched to a gene. The CDR3 is 14 amino acids. The CDR3 DNA reads TGTGCCAGCAGTAAACAGGGGAGCAATCAGCCCCAGCATTTT. Residues: CASSKQGSNQPQHF.

This clone was seen a few times. The V call is TRBV11-3, the J call TRBJ2-7; TRBD2 aligns across 9 bases. With V trimmed by 1 base and J by 2 bases, 3 bases remained unmatched. The CDR3 contains 15 residues. CDR1 and CDR2 from the germline V gene are SGHNT and YENEEA. CDR3 in DNA: TGTGCCAGCAGCTTAGTCGGCGGGAGGGCCTACGAGCAGTACTTC. The encoded protein is CASSLVGGRAYEQYF.

J is TRBJ2-1 and V is TRBV28; TRBD2 matches at 8 bases. The CDR3 is 13 residues long. The germline CDR1 and CDR2 sequences are MDHEN and SYDVKM. Losses at the gene ends were 10 bases for V and 5 bases for J; bases not matched to a gene: 7. As DNA, the CDR3 is TGTGCCACCTTGAGCGGGAGTAACAATGAGCAGTTCTTC. Its translation: CATLSGSNNEQFF. The variable domain in full, completed from reference TRBV28 and TRBJ2-1, reads DVKVTQSSRYLVKRTGEKVFLECVQDMDHENMFWYRQDPGLGLRLIYFSYDVKMKEKGDIPEGYSVSREKKERFSLILESASTNQTSMYLCATLSGSNNEQFFGPGTRLTVL.

V and J are TRBV21-1 and TRBJ2-5; the table's D call of TRBD1 was not tested on the DNA. TRBV21-1 is deemed a pseudogene. The CDR3 contains 15 residues. CDR3 loop: CASSKRDRGQETQYF. CDR3 bases: TGTGCCAGCAGCAAAAGGGACAGGGGGCAGGAGACCCAGTACTTC.

The chain employs TRBV7-9 and TRBJ2-4; 10 nucleotides agree with TRBD1. Germline values: CDR1 SEHNR, CDR2 FQNEAQ (reference sequence). V trimming: 5 bases; J trimming: 6 bases; junction bases outside the gene matches: 4. CDR3 size: 14 residues. Here the CDR3 reads CASSPGQGGNIQYF. The CDR3, as DNA: TGTGCCAGCAGCCCCGGACAGGGGGGAAACATTCAGTACTTC. Full variable domain (rest looked up from reference TRBV7-9 and TRBJ2-4): DTGVSQNPRHKITKRGQNVTFRCDPISEHNRLYWYRQTLGQGPEFLTYFQNEAQLEKSRLLSDRFSAERPKGSFSTLEIQRTEQGDSAMYLCASSPGQGGNIQYFGAGTRLSVL.

J is TRBJ1-1 and V is TRBV5-6; 8 nucleotides match TRBD1. V dropped 5 bases and J dropped 10; count of bases not matched to a gene: 13. CDR1 is SGHDT and CDR2 is YYEEEE in the germline V gene. CDR3 length: 14 amino acids. The CDR3 here is CASRPFQGAPLAFF. CDR3 coding DNA: TGTGCCAGCAGGCCATTTCAGGGGGCGCCCCTAGCTTTCTTT.

The chain couples TRBV7-9 to TRBJ1-3; maybe TRBD1 (6 bases). The CDR3 length is 13 residues. CDR1 is SEHNR, CDR2 FQNEAQ, per germline (reference sequence). The CDR3 here is CAAGTNGGNTIYF. In DNA form, the CDR3 reads TGTGCAGCCGGGACAAACGGTGGAAACACCATATATTTT.

V is TRBV7-9 and J is TRBJ1-2; 7 bases are shared with TRBD1. The CDR3 consists of 16 residues. V trimming: 2 bases; J trimming: 2 bases; junction bases outside the gene matches: 8. The germline V gene has CDR1 SEHNR and CDR2 FQNEAQ (reference sequence). The CDR3 sequence: CASSLRSDRANYGYTF. DNA of the CDR3: TGTGCCAGCAGCTTACGGTCAGACAGGGCGAACTATGGCTACACCTTC.

This clone is a singleton in its sample. The rearrangement uses TRBV7-9 and TRBJ2-1; 12 positions agree with TRBD2. Per the germline V gene, CDR1 is SEHNR and CDR2 is FQNEAQ (reference sequence). Losses at the gene ends were 1 base for V and 9 bases for J; bases not matched to a gene: 10. This CDR3 contains 17 residues. In DNA, the CDR3 is TGTGCCAGCAGCTTAGTTTATCGACTAGCGGGAGTAGTTGAGCAGTTCTTC. Encoded protein: CASSLVYRLAGVVEQFF. The variable domain in full, with the rest retrieved from reference TRBV7-9 and TRBJ2-1, is DTGVSQNPRHKITKRGQNVTFRCDPISEHNRLYWYRQTLGQGPEFLTYFQNEAQLEKSRLLSDRFSAERPKGSFSTLEIQRTEQGDSAMYLCASSLVYRLAGVVEQFFGPGTRLTVL.

This clone was detected once. CDR3 loop: CASSSTSGRAFEGDTQYF. Here the CDR3 DNA reads TGTGCCAGCAGTTCCACTAGCGGGAGGGCCTTTGAGGGGGATACGCAGTATTTT. This chain connects TRBV27 to TRBJ2-3, with 13 bases lining up with TRBD2. From germline, CDR1 is MNHEY and CDR2 SMNVEV (reference sequence). The CDR3 has 18 residues. Trimming at V came to 4 bases and at J to 6 bases, leaving 13 bases not matched to a gene.

The V gene is TRBV28, the J gene TRBJ1-1; perhaps TRBD1 as D (6 bases). The CDR3 consists of 14 residues. Trimming left V 5 bases short and J 3 bases short, with 13 bases between. The germline gives CDR1 MDHEN, CDR2 SYDVKM. The CDR3 nucleotides are TGTGCCAGCAGTGTAGGACAGCAAGACACTGAAGCTTTCTTT. Translated: CASSVGQQDTEAFF.

The chain recombines TRBV28 with TRBJ2-1; a weak D match, TRBD1 (5 bases). Germline V lookup: CDR1 MDHEN, CDR2 SYDVKM. The CDR3 sequence is 14 residues long. V was trimmed by 6 bases and J by 7 bases, leaving 16 bases between them. The CDR3 is CASSLRSGQNEQFF. Written as DNA, the CDR3 is TGTGCCAGCAGCTTGAGGTCCGGACAAAATGAGCAGTTCTTC.

This chain uses TRBV28 with TRBJ1-6; 8 nucleotides line up with TRBD1. After removal of 4 bases from V and 9 bases from J, the junction contained 8 bases not matched to a gene. From germline, CDR1 is MDHEN and CDR2 SYDVKM. This CDR3 has 15 residues. The chain's CDR3 is CASSSRGRGTSPLHF. The CDR3 bases are TGTGCCAGCAGTTCCAGGGGGCGCGGTACTTCACCCCTCCACTTT.

The chain employs TRBV9 and TRBJ1-1; perhaps TRBD1 as D (6 bases). V was pared by 7 bases and J by 0 bases, with 13 bases between. Germline CDR1 reads SGDLS; CDR2 reads YYNGEE. This CDR3 region has 14 residues. The CDR3 reads CASGSDSLNTEAFF. As DNA, the CDR3 is TGTGCCAGCGGCTCGGACAGCTTGAACACTGAAGCTTTCTTT.

This clone showed up just once. This chain links TRBV11-2 with TRBJ2-4; the D gene is possibly TRBD2 (7 bases). The CDR3 runs to 17 residues. The ends were cut back, 5 bases at V and 8 bases at J, with 25 bases in the middle. Germline CDR1 and CDR2: SGHAT and FQNNGV. The CDR3 sequence: CASSHLRGGGIGDIQYF. Here the CDR3 DNA reads TGTGCCAGCAGCCATTTAAGGGGAGGGGGTATCGGAGACATTCAGTACTTC.

The chain has TRBV29-1 and TRBJ2-3, with a possible D match to TRBD2 (5 bases). Germline values: CDR1 SQVTM, CDR2 ANQGSEA. Trimming removed 5 bases from V and 0 bases from J, with 15 bases in between. The CDR3 covers 15 residues. CDR3 bases: TGCAGCGTTCAAAAGGAAGCGGCTAGCACAGATACGCAGTATTTT. This translates into CSVQKEAASTDTQYF.

V and J are TRBV6-5 and TRBJ1-6; D call uncertain. The CDR3 has 13 residues. Germline V gives CDR1 MNHEY, CDR2 SVGAGI. V was clipped by 6 bases and J by 4 bases, with 7 bases between them. CDR3 bases: TGTGCCAGCAGCCAGGATTATAATTCACCCCTCCACTTT. Encoded protein: CASSQDYNSPLHF.

The chain carries TRBV28 and TRBJ2-1, with 9 bases matching TRBD2. J gave up 6 bases and V 3 bases, and 6 bases lay outside the gene matches. The CDR3 totals 15 residues. The germline V gene encodes CDR1 MDHEN and CDR2 SYDVKM. The CDR3 DNA reads TGTGCCAGCAGTTTGCCGGCGGGAGGGGGCAATGAGCAGTTCTTC. This translates into CASSLPAGGGNEQFF.

This chain links TRBV15 with TRBJ2-1; 8 positions agree with TRBD2. The CDR3 length is 16 residues. The germline V gene encodes CDR1 LNHNV and CDR2 YYDKDF (reference sequence). Trimming removed 0 bases from V and 3 bases from J; junction bases left unmatched: 4. In nucleotides, the CDR3 is TGTGCCACCAGCAGAGAGTCGGGACTAGTCTACAATGAGCAGTTCTTC. Translated, it gives CATSRESGLVYNEQFF.

The V and J genes are TRBV11-3 and TRBJ1-1; D is unresolved. V shed 4 bases and J shed 1 base, with 13 bases lying between them. Germline CDR1 and CDR2: SGHNT and YENEEA. The CDR3 spans 15 residues. CDR3 sequence (DNA): TGTGCCAGCAGCTATTTCGGGAACGGGAACACTGAAGCTTTCTTT. It codes for CASSYFGNGNTEAFF. The variable domain in full, with the rest retrieved from reference TRBV11-3 and TRBJ1-1, is EAGVVQSPRYKIIEKKQPVAFWCNPISGHNTLYWYLQNLGQGPELLIRYENEEAVDDSQLPKDRFSAERLKGVDSTLKIQPAELGDSAVYLCASSYFGNGNTEAFFGQGTRLTVV.

The rearrangement uses TRBV29-1 and TRBJ2-1; 9 bases map to TRBD2. Germline V gives CDR1 SQVTM, CDR2 ANQGSEA. The V and J ends lost 7 bases and 4 bases, in that order; junction bases with no gene match: 5. The CDR3 runs to 13 residues. In DNA form, the CDR3 reads TGCAGCGCGTATCTAGCGGGATACAATGAGCAGTTCTTC. Translated, it gives CSAYLAGYNEQFF.

The V call is TRBV19, the J call TRBJ2-3, with 7 nucleotides matching TRBD1. Germline CDR1 reads LNHDA; CDR2 reads SQIVND (reference sequence). The CDR3 loop spans 16 amino acids. Unmatched junction bases numbered 11, after V lost 4 bases and J lost 4 bases. The CDR3 loop reads CASSTSTGIPPDTQYF. In nucleotides, the CDR3 is TGTGCCAGTAGTACCTCGACAGGGATCCCCCCAGATACGCAGTATTTT. Full variable domain (remainder filled in from reference TRBV19 and TRBJ2-3): DGGITQSPKYLFRKEGQNVTLSCEQNLNHDAMYWYRQDPGQGLRLIYYSQIVNDFQKGDIAEGYSVSREKKESFPLTVTSAQKNPTAFYLCASSTSTGIPPDTQYFGPGTRLTVL.